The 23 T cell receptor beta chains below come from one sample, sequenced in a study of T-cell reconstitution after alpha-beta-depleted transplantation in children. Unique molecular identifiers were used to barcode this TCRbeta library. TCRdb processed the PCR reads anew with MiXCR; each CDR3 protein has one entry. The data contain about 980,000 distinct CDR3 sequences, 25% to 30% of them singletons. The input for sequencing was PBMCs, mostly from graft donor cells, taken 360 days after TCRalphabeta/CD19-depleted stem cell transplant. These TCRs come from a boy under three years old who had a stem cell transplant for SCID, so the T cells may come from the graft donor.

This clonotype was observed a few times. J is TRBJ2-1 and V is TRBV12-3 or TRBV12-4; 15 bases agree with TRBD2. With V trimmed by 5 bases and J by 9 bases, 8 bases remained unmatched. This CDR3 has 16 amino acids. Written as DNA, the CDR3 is TGTGCCAGCAGTACGGGGACTAGCGGGGGGAAGAGTGAGCAGTTCTTC. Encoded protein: CASSTGTSGGKSEQFF.

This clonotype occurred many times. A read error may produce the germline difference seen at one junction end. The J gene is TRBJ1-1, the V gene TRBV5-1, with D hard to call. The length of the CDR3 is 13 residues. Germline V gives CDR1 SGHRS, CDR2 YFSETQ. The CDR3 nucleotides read TGTGCCAGCAGTTCTCGGCTGAACACTGAAGCTTTCTTT. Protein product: CASSSRLNTEAFF.

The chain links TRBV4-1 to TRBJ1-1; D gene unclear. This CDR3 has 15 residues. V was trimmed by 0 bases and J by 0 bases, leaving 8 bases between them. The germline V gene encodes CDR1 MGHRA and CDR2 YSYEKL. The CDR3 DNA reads TGCGCCAGCAGCCAAGAAACGGCTCTGAACACTGAAGCTTTCTTT. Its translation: CASSQETALNTEAFF.

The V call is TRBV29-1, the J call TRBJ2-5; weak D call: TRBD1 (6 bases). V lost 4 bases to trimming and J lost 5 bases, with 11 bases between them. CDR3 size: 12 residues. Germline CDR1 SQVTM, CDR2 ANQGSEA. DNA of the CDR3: TGCAGCGTTGGTGGCAGGGGTGAGACCCAGTACTTC. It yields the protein CSVGGRGETQYF.

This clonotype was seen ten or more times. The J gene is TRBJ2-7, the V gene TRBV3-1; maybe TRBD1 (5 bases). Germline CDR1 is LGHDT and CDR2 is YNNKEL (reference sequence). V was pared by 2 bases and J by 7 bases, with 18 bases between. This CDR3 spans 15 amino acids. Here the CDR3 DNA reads TGTGCCAGCAGCCAACGAGACAGCCGGGTGGGAGAGCAGTACTTC. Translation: CASSQRDSRVGEQYF.

CDR3 nucleotide sequence: TGTGCCAGCAGCCCTCCTTTAGGAGGGGATACGCAGTATTTT. This translates into CASSPPLGGDTQYF. The chain employs TRBV7-9 and TRBJ2-3; weak D call: TRBD2 (6 bases). The CDR3 loop spans 14 amino acids. Germline V gene data show CDR1 as SEHNR and CDR2 as FQNEAQ (reference sequence). Deletions cut 5 bases from V and 6 bases from J, with 15 bases between.

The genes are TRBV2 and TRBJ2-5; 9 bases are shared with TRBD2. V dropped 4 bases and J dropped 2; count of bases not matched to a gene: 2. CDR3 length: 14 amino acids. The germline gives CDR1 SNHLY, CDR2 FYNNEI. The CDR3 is CASSGGGAQETQYF. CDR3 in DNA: TGTGCCAGCAGTGGCGGGGGGGCACAAGAGACCCAGTACTTC.

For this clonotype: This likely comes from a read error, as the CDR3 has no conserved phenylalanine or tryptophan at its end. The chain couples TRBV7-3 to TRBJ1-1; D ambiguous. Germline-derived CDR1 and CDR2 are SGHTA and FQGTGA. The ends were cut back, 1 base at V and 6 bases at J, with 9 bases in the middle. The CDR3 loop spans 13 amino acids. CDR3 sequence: CASSLMGGAEAFS. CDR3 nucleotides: TGTGCCAGCAGCTTAATGGGCGGGGCTGAAGCTTTCTCT.

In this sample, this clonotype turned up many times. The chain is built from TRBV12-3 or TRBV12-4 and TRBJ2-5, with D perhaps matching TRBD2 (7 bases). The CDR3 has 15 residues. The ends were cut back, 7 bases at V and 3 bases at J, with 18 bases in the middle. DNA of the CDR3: TGTGCCAGCACTCCCTTGAGGGGGGGCGAAGAGACCCAGTACTTC. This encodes CASTPLRGGEETQYF.

The CDR3 loop is CASTLAGGGTDTQYF. In DNA, the CDR3 is TGTGCCAGCACCCTAGCGGGGGGAGGCACAGATACGCAGTATTTT. The J gene is TRBJ2-3, the V gene TRBV7-8, with TRBD2 matching over 11 bases. In germline, CDR1 is SGHVS, CDR2 FQNEAQ. This CDR3 comprises 15 residues. V shed 7 bases, J shed 1 base, and the junction held 4 bases outside the gene matches.

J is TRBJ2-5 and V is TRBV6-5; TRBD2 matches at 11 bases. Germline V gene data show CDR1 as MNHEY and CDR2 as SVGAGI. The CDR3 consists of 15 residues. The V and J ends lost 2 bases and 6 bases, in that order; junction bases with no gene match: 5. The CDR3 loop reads CASSYGSGGAQTQYF. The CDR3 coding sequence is TGTGCCAGCAGTTACGGTAGCGGGGGGGCCCAGACCCAGTACTTC.

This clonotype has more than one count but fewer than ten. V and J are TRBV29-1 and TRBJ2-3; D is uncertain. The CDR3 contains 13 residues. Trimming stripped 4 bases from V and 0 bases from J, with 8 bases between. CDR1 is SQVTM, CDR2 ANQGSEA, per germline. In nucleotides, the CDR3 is TGCAGCGTTGCGGTACCTAGCACAGATACGCAGTATTTT. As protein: CSVAVPSTDTQYF.

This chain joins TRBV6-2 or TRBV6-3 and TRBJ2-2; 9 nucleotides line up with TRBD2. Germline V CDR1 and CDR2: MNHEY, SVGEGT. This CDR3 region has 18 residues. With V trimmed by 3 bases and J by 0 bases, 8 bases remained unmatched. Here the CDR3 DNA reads TGTGCCAGCAGTTATAGGCTAGCGGGGTCCCCGAACACCGGGGAGCTGTTTTTT. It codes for CASSYRLAGSPNTGELFF.

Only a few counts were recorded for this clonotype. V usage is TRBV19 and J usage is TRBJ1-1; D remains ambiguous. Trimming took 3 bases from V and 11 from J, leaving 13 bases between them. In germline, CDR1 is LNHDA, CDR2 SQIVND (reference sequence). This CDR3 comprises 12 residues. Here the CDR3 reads CASSIGITWAFF. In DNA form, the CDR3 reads TGTGCCAGTAGTATTGGAATCACGTGGGCTTTCTTT.

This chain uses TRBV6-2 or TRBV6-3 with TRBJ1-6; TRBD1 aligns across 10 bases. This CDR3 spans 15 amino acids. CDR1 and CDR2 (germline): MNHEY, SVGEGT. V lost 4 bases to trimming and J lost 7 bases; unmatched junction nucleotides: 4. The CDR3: CASSSRTGGNSPLHF. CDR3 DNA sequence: TGTGCCAGCAGTTCCCGGACAGGGGGAAATTCACCCCTCCACTTT.

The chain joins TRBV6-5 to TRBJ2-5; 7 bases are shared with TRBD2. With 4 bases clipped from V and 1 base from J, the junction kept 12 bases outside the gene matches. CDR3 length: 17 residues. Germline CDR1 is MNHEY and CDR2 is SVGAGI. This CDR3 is CASSSQRLGGTQETQYF. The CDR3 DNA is TGTGCCAGCAGTTCCCAGCGGCTCGGGGGGACCCAAGAGACCCAGTACTTC.

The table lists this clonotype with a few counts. CDR3 sequence reads: CASSLVASGVGTQYF. The CDR3 DNA follows: TGTGCCAGCAGCTTAGTTGCTTCGGGCGTTGGGACCCAGTACTTC. The chain joins TRBV7-9 to TRBJ2-5; D is unclear. CDR3 length: 15 residues. Trimming cost V 1 base and J 7 bases, with 16 bases left between them. CDR1 is SEHNR and CDR2 is FQNEAQ in the germline V gene (reference sequence).

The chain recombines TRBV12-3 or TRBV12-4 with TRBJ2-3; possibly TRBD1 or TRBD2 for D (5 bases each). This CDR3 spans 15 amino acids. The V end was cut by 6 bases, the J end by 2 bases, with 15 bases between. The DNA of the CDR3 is TGTGCCAGCAGGGGACGTTGGGGCTACACAGATACGCAGTATTTT. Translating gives CASRGRWGYTDTQYF.

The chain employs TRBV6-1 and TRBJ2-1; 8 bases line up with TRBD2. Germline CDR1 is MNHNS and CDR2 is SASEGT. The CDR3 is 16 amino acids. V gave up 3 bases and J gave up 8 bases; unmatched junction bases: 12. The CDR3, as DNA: TGTGCCAGCAGTGATGCTCGGGGGGGCGGCCGCGATGAGCAGTTCTTC. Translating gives CASSDARGGGRDEQFF.

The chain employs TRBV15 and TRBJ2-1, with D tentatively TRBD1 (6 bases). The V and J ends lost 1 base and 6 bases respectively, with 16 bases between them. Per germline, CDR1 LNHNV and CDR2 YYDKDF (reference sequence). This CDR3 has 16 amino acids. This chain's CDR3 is CATSRALQGLGNEQFF. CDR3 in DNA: TGTGCCACCAGCAGAGCCTTACAGGGATTGGGCAATGAGCAGTTCTTC.

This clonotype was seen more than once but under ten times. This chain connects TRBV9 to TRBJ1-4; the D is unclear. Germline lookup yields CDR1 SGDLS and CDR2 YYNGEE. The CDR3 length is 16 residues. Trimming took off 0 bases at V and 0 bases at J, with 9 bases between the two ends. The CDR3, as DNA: TGTGCCAGCAGCGTAGAGGGCGGATCAACTAATGAAAAACTGTTTTTT. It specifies CASSVEGGSTNEKLFF.

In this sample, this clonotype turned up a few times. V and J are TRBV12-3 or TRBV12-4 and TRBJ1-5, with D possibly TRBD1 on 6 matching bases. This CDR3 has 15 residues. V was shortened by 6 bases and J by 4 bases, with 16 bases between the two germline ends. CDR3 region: CASSEQHRDNQPQHF. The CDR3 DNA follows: TGTGCCAGCAGCGAACAACACAGGGATAATCAGCCCCAGCATTTT.

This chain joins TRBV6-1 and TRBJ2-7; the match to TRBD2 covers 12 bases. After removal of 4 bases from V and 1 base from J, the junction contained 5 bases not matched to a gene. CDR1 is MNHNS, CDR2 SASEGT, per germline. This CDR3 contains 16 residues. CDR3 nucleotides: TGTGCCAGCAGTGGGCTAGCGGGGGGGCCTTCCTACGAGCAGTACTTC. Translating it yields CASSGLAGGPSYEQYF.